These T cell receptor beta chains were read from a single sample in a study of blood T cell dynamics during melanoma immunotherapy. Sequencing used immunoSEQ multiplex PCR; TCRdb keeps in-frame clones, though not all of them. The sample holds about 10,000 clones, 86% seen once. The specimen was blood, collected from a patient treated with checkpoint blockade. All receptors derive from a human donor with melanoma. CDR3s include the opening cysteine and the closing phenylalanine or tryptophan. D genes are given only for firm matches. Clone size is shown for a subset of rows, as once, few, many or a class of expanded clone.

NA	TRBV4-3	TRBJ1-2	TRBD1	TGCGCCAGCAGCCAAGAGGACAGGGGGCATGGCTACACCTTC	CASSQEDRGHGYTF
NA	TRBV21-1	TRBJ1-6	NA	TGTGCCAGCAGTCAAAAGGACGGGACGGCTTATAATTCACCCCTCCACTTT	CASSQKDGTAYNSPLHF
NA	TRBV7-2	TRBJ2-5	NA	TGTGCCAGCAGCTTAGGTCGGCTCGAGTACCAAGAGACCCAGTACTTC	CASSLGRLEYQETQYF
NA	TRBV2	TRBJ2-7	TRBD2	TGTGCCAGCAGTGGGGGAGGGAACAAGCAGTACTTC	CASSGGGNKQYF
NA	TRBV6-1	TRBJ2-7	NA	TGTGCCAGCGGGGGACCTTGGGAAAACGAGCAGTACTTC	CASGGPWENEQYF
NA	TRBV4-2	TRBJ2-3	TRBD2	TGTGCCAGCAGGCTCGCCGAGGGACTAGCGGGGAGGGGAAGCACAGATACGCAGTATTTT	CASRLAEGLAGRGSTDTQYF
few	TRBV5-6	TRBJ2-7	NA	TGTGCCAGCAGCTTGGCCGCGGCGGAGCAGTACTTC	CASSLAAAEQYF
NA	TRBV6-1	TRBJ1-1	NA	TGTGCCAGCAGTGAAGCGGCAGCCCCCATGAACACTGAAGCTTTCTTT	CASSEAAAPMNTEAFF
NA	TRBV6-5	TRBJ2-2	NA	TGTGCCAGCAGTTACTCACGGGAGATCGGGGAGCTGTTTTTT	CASSYSREIGELFF
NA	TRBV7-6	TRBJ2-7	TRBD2	TGTGCCAGCAGCTCCGGGACTAGCGGGAGTGAGCAGTACTTC	CASSSGTSGSEQYF
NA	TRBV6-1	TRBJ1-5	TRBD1	TGTGCCAGCAGCTACAGGGGAAGCAATCAGCCCCAGCATTTT	CASSYRGSNQPQHF
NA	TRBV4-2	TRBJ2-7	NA	TGTGCCAGCAGCCAAGATTCTACAGGAACCTACGAGCAGTACTTC	CASSQDSTGTYEQYF
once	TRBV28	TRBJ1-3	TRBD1	TGTGCCAGCAGTTTATTAGGGACAGGGGGCGCGGGAAACACCATATATTTT	CASSLLGTGGAGNTIYF
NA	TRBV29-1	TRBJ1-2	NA	TGCAGCGTCGGACCCGTGGGCATATCCTATGGCTACACCTTC	CSVGPVGISYGYTF